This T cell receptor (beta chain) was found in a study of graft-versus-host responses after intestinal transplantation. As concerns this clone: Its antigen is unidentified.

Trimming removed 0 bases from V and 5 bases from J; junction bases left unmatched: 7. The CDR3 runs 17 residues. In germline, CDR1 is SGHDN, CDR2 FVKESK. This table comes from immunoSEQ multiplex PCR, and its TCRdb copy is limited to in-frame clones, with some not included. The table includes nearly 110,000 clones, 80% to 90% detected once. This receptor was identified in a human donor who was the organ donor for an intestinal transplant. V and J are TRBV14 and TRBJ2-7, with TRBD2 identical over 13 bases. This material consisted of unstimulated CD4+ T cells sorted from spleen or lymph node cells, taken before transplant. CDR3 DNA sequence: TGTGCCAGCAGCCAAGATAGGGGACTAGCGGGGAGAGACGAGCAGTACTTC. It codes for CASSQDRGLAGRDEQYF.